Listed below are T cell receptor beta chains from one sample, sequenced in a study of vaccination effects on CD4 cells after COVID-19. What these receptors recognize is not known. TCRdb's table, derived via immunoSEQ multiplex PCR, lists solely in-frame clones and lacks some. This table has about 70,000 clones, roughly 73% appearing once. The sequences come from CD4+ T cells from PBMCs cultured with HIV peptides, collected before COVID-19 vaccination. All receptors derive from a human donor who had a prior SARS-CoV-2 infection. CDR3s include the opening cysteine and the closing phenylalanine or tryptophan. The D gene is left open where the match is weak. Only part of the rows carry a size: once, few, many, or a class if the clone is expanded.

TRBJ1-5,few,.,TRBV27,CASSLWGRYPSNQPQHF,TGTGCCAGCAGTTTATGGGGACGATACCCTAGCAATCAGCCCCAGCATTTT
TRBJ1-1,.,.,TRBV6-5,CASSPLWGSSEAFF,TGTGCCAGCAGTCCACTTTGGGGGAGCTCTGAAGCTTTCTTT
TRBJ2-7,.,.,TRBV15,CATSRDLSVTYEQYF,TGTGCCACCAGCAGAGATCTCTCGGTAACCTACGAGCAGTACTTC
TRBJ2-2,.,.,TRBV10-3,CAIQIRTGGELFF,TGTGCCATCCAGATAAGAACCGGCGGGGAGCTGTTTTTT
TRBJ2-7,.,.,TRBV6-2/TRBV6-3,CASSYLGGGGYEQYF,TGTGCCAGCAGTTACTTGGGAGGGGGCGGATACGAGCAGTACTTC
TRBJ2-2,.,TRBD1,TRBV5-1,CASSFDRGQAGELFF,TGCGCCAGCAGCTTCGACAGGGGACAGGCCGGGGAGCTGTTTTTT
TRBJ2-7,.,.,TRBV11-2,CASTLAAAYEQYF,TGTGCCAGCACCCTTGCGGCAGCCTACGAGCAGTACTTC
TRBJ1-1,.,TRBD1,TRBV12-3/TRBV12-4,CASSRTGAAEAFF,TGTGCCAGCAGTCGGACAGGCGCCGCTGAAGCTTTCTTT
TRBJ1-5,.,.,TRBV6-1,CASSDLGAGGRRNQPQHF,TGTGCCAGCAGTGACCTAGGGGCCGGGGGGCGTCGCAATCAGCCCCAGCATTTT
TRBJ2-1,.,TRBD2,TRBV7-8,CASSPSGGSPNEQFF,TGTGCCAGCAGCCCTAGCGGGGGATCTCCCAATGAGCAGTTCTTC
TRBJ1-4,.,.,TRBV27,CASSQNGLGPSTNEKLFF,TGTGCCAGCAGTCAAAATGGTTTGGGCCCATCAACTAATGAAAAACTGTTTTTT
TRBJ1-1,.,.,TRBV3-1/TRBV3-2,CASSQEHTEAFF,TGTGCCAGCAGCCAAGAGCACACTGAAGCTTTCTTT
TRBJ2-3,.,.,TRBV18,CASSPPSSRPDTQYF,TGTGCCAGCTCACCACCCTCTTCTCGGCCAGATACGCAGTATTTT
TRBJ2-7,.,TRBD2,TRBV6-5,CASSRLAESYEQYF,TGTGCCAGCAGTAGACTAGCGGAATCCTACGAGCAGTACTTC
TRBJ2-3,.,.,TRBV4-3,CASSQVWQGYTDTQYF,TGCGCCAGCAGCCAAGTCTGGCAGGGATACACAGATACGCAGTATTTT
TRBJ1-1,once,TRBD1,TRBV3-1/TRBV3-2,CASSHSKGAGNTEAFF,TGTGCCAGCAGCCACTCAAAGGGGGCCGGGAACACTGAAGCTTTCTTT
TRBJ1-6,.,TRBD1,TRBV12-3/TRBV12-4,CASRTGNRSPLHF,TGTGCCAGCAGGACAGGGAATCGATCACCCCTCCACTTT
TRBJ2-3,once,TRBD2,TRBV29-1,CSASGGRLSTDTQYF,TGCAGCGCTAGCGGGGGGCGACTTAGCACAGATACGCAGTATTTT
TRBJ2-6,.,.,TRBV19,CASSIGDLSWSGANVLTF,TGTGCCAGTAGTATAGGAGATCTGTCCTGGTCTGGGGCCAACGTCCTGACTTTC
TRBJ2-7,.,TRBD2,TRBV11-3,CASSLGVGSGDEQYF,TGTGCCAGCAGCTTAGGGGTCGGGAGCGGGGACGAGCAGTACTTC
TRBJ2-1,.,TRBD2,TRBV9,CASSVLAGGSDEQFF,TGTGCCAGCAGCGTCCTAGCGGGAGGTAGCGATGAGCAGTTCTTC
TRBJ2-1,few,.,TRBV28,CASSFHSNEQFF,TGTGCCAGCAGTTTTCATTCCAATGAGCAGTTCTTC
TRBJ2-1,.,TRBD2,TRBV11-3,CASSLDGGGGDNEQFF,TGTGCCAGCAGCTTAGATGGGGGGGGAGGCGACAATGAGCAGTTCTTC
TRBJ1-1,few,TRBD1,TRBV4-3,CASSRRGLATEAFF,TGCGCCAGCAGCCGAAGGGGGCTCGCCACTGAAGCTTTCTTT
TRBJ2-7,.,TRBD1,TRBV12-5,CASGIGDRDYEQYF,TGTGCTAGTGGTATCGGGGACAGGGACTACGAGCAGTACTTC
TRBJ2-3,.,TRBD2,TRBV7-9,CASSLWGLAGDTQYF,TGTGCCAGCAGCTTATGGGGACTAGCGGGAGATACGCAGTATTTT
TRBJ2-7,once,TRBD1,TRBV13,CASSAGQGSDEQYF,TGTGCCAGCAGCGCGGGACAGGGTAGCGACGAGCAGTACTTC
TRBJ2-7,.,.,TRBV10-1,CASSESLLVMRF,TGCGCCAGCAGTGAGTCCCTCCTCGTCATGCGATTC
TRBJ1-1,few,.,TRBV18,CASSPPSSDMNTEAFF,TGTGCCAGCTCACCACCTTCTTCAGATATGAACACTGAAGCTTTCTTT
TRBJ2-7,.,TRBD1,TRBV5-4,CASSPTGGVYEQYF,TGTGCCAGCAGCCCGACAGGGGGCGTATACGAGCAGTACTTC
TRBJ2-7,.,TRBD1,TRBV27,CASSWGKGAGEQYF,TGTGCCAGCAGTTGGGGGAAGGGGGCGGGCGAGCAGTACTTC
TRBJ1-1,.,.,TRBV2,CASEGNSNTEAFF,TGTGCCAGCGAGGGCAACTCGAACACTGAAGCTTTCTTT
TRBJ2-3,.,TRBD2,TRBV6-2/TRBV6-3,CASSKGLAGATDTQYF,TGTGCCAGCAGTAAGGGACTAGCGGGAGCCACAGATACGCAGTATTTT
TRBJ1-6,.,TRBD1,TRBV6-6,CASSRRTGVAYNSPLHF,TGTGCCAGCAGTCGCCGGACAGGGGTGGCCTATAATTCACCCCTCCACTTT
TRBJ2-1,.,.,TRBV9,CASSVALESYNEQFF,TGTGCCAGCAGCGTAGCACTGGAATCCTACAATGAGCAGTTCTTC
TRBJ2-1,.,.,TRBV12-3/TRBV12-4,CASSLPREQFF,TGTGCCAGCAGTTTGCCCCGGGAGCAGTTCTTC
TRBJ1-5,.,.,TRBV12-3/TRBV12-4,CASSRTGLPPQHF,TGTGCCAGCAGTCGCACAGGCTTACCGCCCCAGCATTTT
TRBJ2-6,.,TRBD1,TRBV2,CASRDRGSWANVLTF,TGTGCCAGCAGGGACAGGGGTTCGTGGGCCAACGTCCTGACTTTC
TRBJ2-1,few,TRBD2,TRBV7-2,CASSIASGRAYNEQFF,TGTGCCAGCAGCATCGCTAGCGGGAGAGCGTACAATGAGCAGTTCTTC
TRBJ1-1,.,.,TRBV5-1,CASSGGRGLDTEAFF,TGCGCCAGCAGCGGGGGTCGGGGGCTTGATACTGAAGCTTTCTTT
TRBJ2-3,once,TRBD2,TRBV7-9,CASSLRTSGVVDTQYF,TGTGCCAGCAGCTTAAGGACTAGCGGGGTTGTGGATACGCAGTATTTT
TRBJ2-7,.,.,TRBV9,CASSVGGRGGPYEQYF,TGTGCCAGCAGCGTTGGGGGGCGGGGAGGACCCTACGAGCAGTACTTC
TRBJ2-7,.,.,TRBV10-3,CAISGQLDAQYF,TGTGCCATCAGTGGACAGTTAGATGCGCAGTACTTC
TRBJ1-4,.,.,TRBV6-1,CASSGRIGGYNEKLFF,TGTGCCAGCAGTGGTCGGATAGGGGGTTATAATGAAAAACTGTTTTTT
TRBJ2-3,few,TRBD1,TRBV5-1,CASSEDRDGTQYF,TGCGCCAGCAGCGAGGACAGGGATGGTACGCAGTATTTT
TRBJ2-1,once,TRBD2,TRBV9,CASSVGLAGGDNEQFF,TGTGCCAGCAGCGTCGGACTAGCGGGGGGGGACAATGAGCAGTTCTTC
TRBJ2-2,.,TRBD2,TRBV11-1,CASSFGLAGTGELFF,TGTGCCAGCAGCTTTGGACTAGCAGGCACCGGGGAGCTGTTTTTT
TRBJ2-1,.,TRBD2,TRBV11-2,CASSLDPQREGEQFF,TGTGCCAGCAGCTTAGACCCCCAGCGGGAGGGTGAGCAGTTCTTC
TRBJ2-7,.,TRBD1,TRBV4-1,CASSQGQGDEQYF,TGCGCCAGCAGCCAAGGACAGGGGGACGAGCAGTACTTC
TRBJ2-5,.,.,TRBV2,CASSVFAGVEGTQYF,TGTGCCAGCAGTGTCTTTGCCGGGGTCGAAGGGACCCAGTACTTC
TRBJ1-6,.,.,TRBV10-3,CAIRRDYNSPLHF,TGTGCCATCAGGAGAGATTATAATTCACCCCTCCACTTT
TRBJ2-7,.,.,TRBV11-3,CASSSRGYEQYF,TGTGCCAGCAGCTCCAGGGGTTACGAGCAGTACTTC
TRBJ2-7,.,TRBD1,TRBV6-5,CASRETGAAEQYF,TGTGCCTCCAGGGAGACAGGGGCGGCCGAGCAGTACTTC
TRBJ2-1,.,TRBD2,TRBV4-3,CASSQLTSGSLNEQFF,TGCGCCAGCAGCCAGCTCACTAGCGGGAGCCTCAATGAGCAGTTCTTC
TRBJ2-1,.,TRBD2,TRBV9,CASSGTSVSDEQFF,TGTGCCAGCTCCGGGACTAGCGTATCCGATGAGCAGTTCTTC